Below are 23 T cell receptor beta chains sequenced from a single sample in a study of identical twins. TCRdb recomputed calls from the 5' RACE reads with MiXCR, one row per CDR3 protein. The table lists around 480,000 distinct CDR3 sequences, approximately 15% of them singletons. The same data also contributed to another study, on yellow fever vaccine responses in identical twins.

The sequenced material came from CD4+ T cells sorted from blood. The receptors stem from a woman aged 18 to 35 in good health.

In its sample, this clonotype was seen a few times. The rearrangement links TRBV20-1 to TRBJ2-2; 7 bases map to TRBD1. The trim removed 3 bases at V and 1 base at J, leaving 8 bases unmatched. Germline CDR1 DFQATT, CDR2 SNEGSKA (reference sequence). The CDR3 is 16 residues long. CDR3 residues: CSASRSGQRNTGELFF. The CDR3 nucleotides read TGCAGTGCTAGTCGTTCGGGACAGAGGAACACCGGGGAGCTGTTTTTT.

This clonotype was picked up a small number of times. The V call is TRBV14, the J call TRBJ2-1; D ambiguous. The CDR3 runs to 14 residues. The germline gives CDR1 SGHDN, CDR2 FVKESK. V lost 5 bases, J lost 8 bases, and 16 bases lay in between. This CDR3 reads CASSWRLGPDEQFF. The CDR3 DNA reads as TGTGCCAGCAGCTGGAGACTGGGCCCTGATGAGCAGTTCTTC.

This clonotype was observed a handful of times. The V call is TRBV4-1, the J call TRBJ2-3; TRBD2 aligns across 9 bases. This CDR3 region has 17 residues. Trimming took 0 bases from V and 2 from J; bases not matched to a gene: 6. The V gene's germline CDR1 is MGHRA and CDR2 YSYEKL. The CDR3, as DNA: TGCGCCAGCAGCCAAGAAGGGCTAGCGGGGATCACAGATACGCAGTATTTT. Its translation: CASSQEGLAGITDTQYF.

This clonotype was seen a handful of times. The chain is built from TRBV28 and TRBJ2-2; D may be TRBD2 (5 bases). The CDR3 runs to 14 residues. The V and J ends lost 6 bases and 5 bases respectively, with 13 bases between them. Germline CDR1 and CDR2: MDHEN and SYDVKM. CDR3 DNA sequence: TGTGCCAGCAGCCGAAGGACGGGGACCGGGGAGCTGTTTTTT. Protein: CASSRRTGTGELFF.

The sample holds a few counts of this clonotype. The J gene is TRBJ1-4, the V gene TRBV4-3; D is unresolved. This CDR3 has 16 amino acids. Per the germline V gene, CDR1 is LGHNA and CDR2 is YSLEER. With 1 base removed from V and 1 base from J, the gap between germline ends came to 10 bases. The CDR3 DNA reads TGCGCCAGCAGCCAAGGGACGGCCAAAACTAATGAAAAACTGTTTTTT. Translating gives CASSQGTAKTNEKLFF.

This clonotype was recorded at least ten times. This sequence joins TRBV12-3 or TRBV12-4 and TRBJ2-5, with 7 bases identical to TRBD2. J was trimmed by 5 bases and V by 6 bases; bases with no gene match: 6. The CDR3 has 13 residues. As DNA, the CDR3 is TGTGCCAGCAGCTGGAAGCGGGGTGAGACCCAGTACTTC. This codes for CASSWKRGETQYF.

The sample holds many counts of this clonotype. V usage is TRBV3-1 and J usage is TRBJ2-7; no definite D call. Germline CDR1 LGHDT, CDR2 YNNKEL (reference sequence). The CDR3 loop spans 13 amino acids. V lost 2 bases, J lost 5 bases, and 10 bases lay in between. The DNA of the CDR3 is TGTGCCAGCAGCCAATACTCAGTGAACGAGCAGTACTTC. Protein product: CASSQYSVNEQYF.

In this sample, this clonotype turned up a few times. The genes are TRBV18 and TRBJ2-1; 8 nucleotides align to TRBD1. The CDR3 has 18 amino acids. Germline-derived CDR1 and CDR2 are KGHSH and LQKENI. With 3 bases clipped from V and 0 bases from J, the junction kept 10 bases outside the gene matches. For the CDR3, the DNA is TGTGCCAGCTCACCTAGGCTCAGGGGGCAGAGCTCCTACAATGAGCAGTTCTTC. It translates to CASSPRLRGQSSYNEQFF.

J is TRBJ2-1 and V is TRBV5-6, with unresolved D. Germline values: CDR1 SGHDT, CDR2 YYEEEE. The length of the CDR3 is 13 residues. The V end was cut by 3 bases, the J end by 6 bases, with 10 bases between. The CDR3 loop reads CASSSGSRNEQFF. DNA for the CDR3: TGTGCCAGCAGCTCAGGTAGCCGCAATGAGCAGTTCTTC.

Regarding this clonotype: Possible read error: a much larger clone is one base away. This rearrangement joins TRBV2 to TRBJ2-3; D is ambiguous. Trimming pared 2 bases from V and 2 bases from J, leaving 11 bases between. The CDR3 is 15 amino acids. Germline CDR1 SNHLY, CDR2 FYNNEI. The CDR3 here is CASSESALHTDTQYF. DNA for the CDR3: TGTGCCAGCAGTGAAAGCGCACTTCACACAGATACGCAGTATTTT.

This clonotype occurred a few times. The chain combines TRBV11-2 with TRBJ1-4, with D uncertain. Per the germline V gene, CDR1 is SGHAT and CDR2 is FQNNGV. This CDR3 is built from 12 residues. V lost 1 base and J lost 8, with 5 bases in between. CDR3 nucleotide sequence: TGTGCCAGCAGCTTAGGACGGGAAAAACTGTTTTTT. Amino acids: CASSLGREKLFF.

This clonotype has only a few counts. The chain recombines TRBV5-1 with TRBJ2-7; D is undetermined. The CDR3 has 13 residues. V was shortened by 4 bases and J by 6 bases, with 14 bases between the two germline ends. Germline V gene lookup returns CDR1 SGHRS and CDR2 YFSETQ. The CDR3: CASSTDDLGEQYF. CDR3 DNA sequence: TGCGCCAGCAGCACGGATGATCTGGGCGAGCAGTACTTC.

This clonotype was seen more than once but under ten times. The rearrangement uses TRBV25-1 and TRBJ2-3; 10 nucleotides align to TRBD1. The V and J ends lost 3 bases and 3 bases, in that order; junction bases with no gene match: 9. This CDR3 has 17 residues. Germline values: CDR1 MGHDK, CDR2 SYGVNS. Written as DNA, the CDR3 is TGTGCCAGCAGTGACCGAAGACAGGGGGCGATTACAGATACGCAGTATTTT. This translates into CASSDRRQGAITDTQYF. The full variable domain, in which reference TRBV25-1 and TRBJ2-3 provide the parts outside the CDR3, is EADIYQTPRYLVIGTGKKITLECSQTMGHDKMYWYQQDPGMELHLIHYSYGVNSTEKGDLSSESTVSRIRTEHFPLTLESARPSHTSQYLCASSDRRQGAITDTQYFGPGTRLTVL.

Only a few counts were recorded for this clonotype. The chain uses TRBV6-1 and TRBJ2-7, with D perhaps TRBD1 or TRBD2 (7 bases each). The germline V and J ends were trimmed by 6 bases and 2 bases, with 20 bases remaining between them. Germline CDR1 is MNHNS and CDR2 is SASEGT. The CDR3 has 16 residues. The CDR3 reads CASSRLSQGGAYEQYF. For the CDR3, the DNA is TGTGCCAGCAGCCGGTTAAGCCAGGGGGGGGCCTACGAGCAGTACTTC.

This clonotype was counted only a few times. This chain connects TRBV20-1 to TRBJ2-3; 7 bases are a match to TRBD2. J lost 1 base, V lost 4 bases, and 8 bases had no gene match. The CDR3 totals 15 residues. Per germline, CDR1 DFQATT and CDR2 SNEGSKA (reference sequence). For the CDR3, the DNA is TGCAGTGCTACCGAAACAAGCGGGGGCACAGATACGCAGTATTTT. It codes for CSATETSGGTDTQYF.

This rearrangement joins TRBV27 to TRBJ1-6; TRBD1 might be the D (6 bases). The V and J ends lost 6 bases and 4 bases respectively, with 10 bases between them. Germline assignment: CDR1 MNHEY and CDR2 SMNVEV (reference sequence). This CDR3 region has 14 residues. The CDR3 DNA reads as TGTGCCAGCAGGCAACAGGGATATAATTCACCCCTCCACTTT. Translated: CASRQQGYNSPLHF.

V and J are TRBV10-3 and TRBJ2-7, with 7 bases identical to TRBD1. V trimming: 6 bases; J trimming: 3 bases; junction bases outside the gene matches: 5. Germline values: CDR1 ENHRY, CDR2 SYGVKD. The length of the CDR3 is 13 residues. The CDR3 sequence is CAIRDGTDYEQYF. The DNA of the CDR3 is TGTGCCATCAGAGACGGGACAGACTACGAGCAGTACTTC.

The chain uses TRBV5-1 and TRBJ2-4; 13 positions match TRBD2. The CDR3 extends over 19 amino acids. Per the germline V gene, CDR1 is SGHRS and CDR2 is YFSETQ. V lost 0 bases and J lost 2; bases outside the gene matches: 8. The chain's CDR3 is CASSLVIGGLAGTKNIQYF. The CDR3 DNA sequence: TGCGCCAGCAGCTTGGTAATAGGGGGACTAGCGGGGACCAAAAACATTCAGTACTTC.

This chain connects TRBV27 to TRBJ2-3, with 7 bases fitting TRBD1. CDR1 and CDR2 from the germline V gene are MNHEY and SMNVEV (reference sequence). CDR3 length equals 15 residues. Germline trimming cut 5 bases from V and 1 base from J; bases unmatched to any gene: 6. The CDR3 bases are TGTGCCAGCAGTCCACTGACAGGGCGCACAGATACGCAGTATTTT. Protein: CASSPLTGRTDTQYF.

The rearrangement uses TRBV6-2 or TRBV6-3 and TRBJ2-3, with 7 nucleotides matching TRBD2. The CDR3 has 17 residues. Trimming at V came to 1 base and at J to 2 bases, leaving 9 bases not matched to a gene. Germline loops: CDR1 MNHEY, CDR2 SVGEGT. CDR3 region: CASSYFGLAAPTDTQYF. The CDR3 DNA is TGTGCCAGCAGTTACTTTGGGCTAGCGGCCCCCACAGATACGCAGTATTTT.

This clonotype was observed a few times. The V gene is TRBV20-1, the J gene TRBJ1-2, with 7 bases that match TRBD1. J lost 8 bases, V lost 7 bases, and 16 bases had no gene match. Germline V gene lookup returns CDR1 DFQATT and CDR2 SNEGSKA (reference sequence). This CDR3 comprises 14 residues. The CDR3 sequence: CSVFQRGQLWGYTF. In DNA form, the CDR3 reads TGCAGTGTCTTTCAAAGGGGACAGTTGTGGGGCTACACCTTC.

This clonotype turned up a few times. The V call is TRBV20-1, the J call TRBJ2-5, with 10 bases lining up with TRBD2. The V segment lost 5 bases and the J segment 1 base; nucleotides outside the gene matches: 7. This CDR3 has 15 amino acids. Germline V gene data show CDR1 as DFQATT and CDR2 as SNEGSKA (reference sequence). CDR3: CSAQGLAAFQETQYF. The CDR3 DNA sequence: TGCAGTGCTCAAGGACTAGCGGCGTTCCAAGAGACCCAGTACTTC.

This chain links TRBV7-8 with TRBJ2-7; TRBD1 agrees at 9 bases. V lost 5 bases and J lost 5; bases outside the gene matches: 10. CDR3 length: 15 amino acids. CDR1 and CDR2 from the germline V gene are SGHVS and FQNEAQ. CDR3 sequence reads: CASSTSGTGTNEQYF. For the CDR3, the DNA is TGTGCCAGCAGCACCTCGGGGACAGGGACCAACGAGCAGTACTTC.